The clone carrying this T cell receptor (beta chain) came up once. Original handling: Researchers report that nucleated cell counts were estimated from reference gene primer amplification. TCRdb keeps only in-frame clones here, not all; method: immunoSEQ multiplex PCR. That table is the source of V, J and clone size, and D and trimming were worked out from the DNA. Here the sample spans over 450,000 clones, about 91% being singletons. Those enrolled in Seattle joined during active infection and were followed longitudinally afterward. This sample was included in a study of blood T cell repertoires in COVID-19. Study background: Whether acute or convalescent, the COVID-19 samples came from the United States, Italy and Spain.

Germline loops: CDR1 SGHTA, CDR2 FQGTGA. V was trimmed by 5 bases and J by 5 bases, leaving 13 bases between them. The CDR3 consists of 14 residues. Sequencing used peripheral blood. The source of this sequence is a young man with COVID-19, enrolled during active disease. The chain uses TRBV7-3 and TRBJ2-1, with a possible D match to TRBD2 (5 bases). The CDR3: CASSLTGVNNEQFF. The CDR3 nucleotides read TGTGCCAGCAGCCTGACCGGGGTAAACAATGAGCAGTTCTTC.